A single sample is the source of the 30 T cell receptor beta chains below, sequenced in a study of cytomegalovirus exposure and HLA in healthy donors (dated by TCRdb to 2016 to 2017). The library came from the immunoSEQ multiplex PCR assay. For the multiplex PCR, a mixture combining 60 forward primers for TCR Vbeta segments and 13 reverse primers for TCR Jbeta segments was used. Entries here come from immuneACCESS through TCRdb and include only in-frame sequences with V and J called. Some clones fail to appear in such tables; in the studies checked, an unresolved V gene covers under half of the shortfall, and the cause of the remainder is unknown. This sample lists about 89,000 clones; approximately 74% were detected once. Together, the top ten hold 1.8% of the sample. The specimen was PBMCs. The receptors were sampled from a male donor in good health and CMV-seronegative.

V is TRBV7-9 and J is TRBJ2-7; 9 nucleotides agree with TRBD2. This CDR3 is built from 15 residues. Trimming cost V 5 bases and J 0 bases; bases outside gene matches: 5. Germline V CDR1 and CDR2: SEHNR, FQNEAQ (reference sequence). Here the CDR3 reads CASSLSGGLSYEQYF. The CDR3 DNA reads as TGTGCCAGCAGCCTTAGCGGGGGCCTCTCCTACGAGCAGTACTTC.

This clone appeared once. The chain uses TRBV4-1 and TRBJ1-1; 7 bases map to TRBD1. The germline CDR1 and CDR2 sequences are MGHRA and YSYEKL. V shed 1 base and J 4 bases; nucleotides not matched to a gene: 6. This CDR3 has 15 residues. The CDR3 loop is CASSQVEQGGTEAFF. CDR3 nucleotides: TGCGCCAGCAGCCAAGTTGAGCAGGGGGGCACTGAAGCTTTCTTT.

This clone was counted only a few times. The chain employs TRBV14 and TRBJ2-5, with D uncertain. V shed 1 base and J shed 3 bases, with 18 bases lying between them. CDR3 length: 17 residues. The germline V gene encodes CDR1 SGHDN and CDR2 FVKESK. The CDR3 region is CASSQGSGTGKKETQYF. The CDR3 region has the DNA TGTGCCAGCAGCCAAGGTTCAGGCACTGGAAAAAAAGAGACCCAGTACTTC.

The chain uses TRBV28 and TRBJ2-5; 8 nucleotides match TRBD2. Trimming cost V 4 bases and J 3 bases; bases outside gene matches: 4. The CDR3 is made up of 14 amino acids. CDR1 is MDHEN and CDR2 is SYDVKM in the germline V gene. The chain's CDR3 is CASSSSGSEETQYF. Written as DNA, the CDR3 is TGTGCCAGCAGTTCTAGCGGGTCGGAAGAGACCCAGTACTTC.

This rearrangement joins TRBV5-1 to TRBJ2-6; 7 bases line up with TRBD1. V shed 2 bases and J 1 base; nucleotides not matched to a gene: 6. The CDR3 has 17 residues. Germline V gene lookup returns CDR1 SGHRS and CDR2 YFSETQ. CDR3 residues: CASSFFLRGSGANVLTF. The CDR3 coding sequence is TGCGCCAGCAGCTTCTTCCTCAGGGGGTCTGGGGCCAACGTCCTGACTTTC.

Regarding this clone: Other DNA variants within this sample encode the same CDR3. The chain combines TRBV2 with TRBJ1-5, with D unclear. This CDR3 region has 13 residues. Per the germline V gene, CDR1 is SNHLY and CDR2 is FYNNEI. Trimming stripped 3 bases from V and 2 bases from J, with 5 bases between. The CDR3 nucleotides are TGTGCCAGCAGTGAGGGCCGCAATCAGCCCCAGCATTTT. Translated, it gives CASSEGRNQPQHF.

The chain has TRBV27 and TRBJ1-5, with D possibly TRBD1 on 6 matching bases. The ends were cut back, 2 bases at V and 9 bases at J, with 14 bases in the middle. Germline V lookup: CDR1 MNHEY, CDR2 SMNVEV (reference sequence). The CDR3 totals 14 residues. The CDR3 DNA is TGTGCCAGCAGTTTAACGCAGGGGCGGAGGCCCCAGCATTTT. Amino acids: CASSLTQGRRPQHF.

The DNA for the CDR3 is TGTGCCAGCAAGGGGGGCGGGAGGATGGAGACCCAGTACTTC. Protein: CASKGGGRMETQYF. The V call is TRBV6-5, the J call TRBJ2-5; 8 bases agree with TRBD2. The CDR3 length is 14 residues. The germline gives CDR1 MNHEY, CDR2 SVGAGI. Trimming removed 7 bases from V and 5 bases from J; junction bases left unmatched: 9.

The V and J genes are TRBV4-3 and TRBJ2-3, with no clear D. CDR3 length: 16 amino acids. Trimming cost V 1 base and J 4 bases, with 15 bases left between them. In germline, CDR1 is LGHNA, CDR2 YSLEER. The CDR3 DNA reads TGCGCCAGCAGCCAAGGCGTCTTACGTTATCCAGATACGCAGTATTTT. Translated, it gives CASSQGVLRYPDTQYF.

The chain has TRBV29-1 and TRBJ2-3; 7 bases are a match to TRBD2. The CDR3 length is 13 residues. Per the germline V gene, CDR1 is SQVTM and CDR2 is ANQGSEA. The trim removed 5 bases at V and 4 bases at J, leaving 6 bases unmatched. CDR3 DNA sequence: TGCAGCGTTACGAGCGGGAATGCAGATACGCAGTATTTT. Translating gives CSVTSGNADTQYF.

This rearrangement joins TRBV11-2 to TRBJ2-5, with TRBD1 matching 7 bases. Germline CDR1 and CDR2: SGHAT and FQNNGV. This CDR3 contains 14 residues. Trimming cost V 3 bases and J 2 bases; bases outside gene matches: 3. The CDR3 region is CASSLGQPQETQYF. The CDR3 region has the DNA TGTGCCAGCAGCTTGGGACAGCCACAAGAGACCCAGTACTTC.

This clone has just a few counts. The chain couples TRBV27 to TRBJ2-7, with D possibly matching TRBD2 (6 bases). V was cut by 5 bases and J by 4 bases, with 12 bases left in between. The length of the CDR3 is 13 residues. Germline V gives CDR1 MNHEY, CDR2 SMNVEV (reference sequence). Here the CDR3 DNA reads TGTGCCAGCAGTGTACGGGGACTGTACGAGCAGTACTTC. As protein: CASSVRGLYEQYF.

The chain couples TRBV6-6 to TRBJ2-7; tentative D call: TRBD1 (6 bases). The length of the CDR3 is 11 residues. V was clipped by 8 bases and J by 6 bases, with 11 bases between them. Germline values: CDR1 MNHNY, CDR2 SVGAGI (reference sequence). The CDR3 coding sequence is TGTGCCAGCTACAGGGCCAGCGAGCAGTACTTC. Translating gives CASYRASEQYF.

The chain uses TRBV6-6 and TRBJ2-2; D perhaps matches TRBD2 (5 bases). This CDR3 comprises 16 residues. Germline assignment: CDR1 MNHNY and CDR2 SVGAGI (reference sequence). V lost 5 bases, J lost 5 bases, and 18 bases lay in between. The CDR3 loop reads CASSPANRGRTGELFF. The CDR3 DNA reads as TGTGCCAGCAGTCCAGCTAACAGAGGGAGAACCGGGGAGCTGTTTTTT.

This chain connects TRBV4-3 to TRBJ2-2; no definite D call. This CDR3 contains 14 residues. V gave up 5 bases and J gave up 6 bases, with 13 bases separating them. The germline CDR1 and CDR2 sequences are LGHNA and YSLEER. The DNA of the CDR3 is TGCGCCAGCAGCTCGCGGTTCGGCCCCGGGGAGCTGTTTTTT. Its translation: CASSSRFGPGELFF.

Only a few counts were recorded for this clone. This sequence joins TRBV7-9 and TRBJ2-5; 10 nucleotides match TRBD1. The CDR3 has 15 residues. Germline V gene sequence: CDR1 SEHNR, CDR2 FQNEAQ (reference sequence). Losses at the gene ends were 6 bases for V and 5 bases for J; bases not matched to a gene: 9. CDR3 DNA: TGTGCCAGCAGTACCGGGACAGGGGTCACGGAGACCCAGTACTTC. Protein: CASSTGTGVTETQYF.

This CDR3 reads CASSSGIQETQYF. CDR3 nucleotides: TGTGCCAGCAGCTCCGGGATTCAAGAGACCCAGTACTTC. The rearrangement uses TRBV7-9 and TRBJ2-5; tentative D call: TRBD2 (5 bases). This CDR3 is 13 amino acids long. In germline, CDR1 is SEHNR, CDR2 FQNEAQ (reference sequence). The V end was cut by 4 bases, the J end by 2 bases, with 8 bases between. The full variable domain, completed using reference TRBV7-9 and TRBJ2-5, is DTGVSQNPRHKITKRGQNVTFRCDPISEHNRLYWYRQTLGQGPEFLTYFQNEAQLEKSRLLSDRFSAERPKGSFSTLEIQRTEQGDSAMYLCASSSGIQETQYFGPGTRLLVL.

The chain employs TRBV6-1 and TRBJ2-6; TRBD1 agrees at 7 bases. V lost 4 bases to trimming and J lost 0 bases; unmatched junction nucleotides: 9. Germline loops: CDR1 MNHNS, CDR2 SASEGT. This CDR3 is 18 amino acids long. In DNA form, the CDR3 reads TGTGCCAGCAGTGGGCCGACAGGGACCGCCTCTGGGGCCAACGTCCTGACTTTC. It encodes CASSGPTGTASGANVLTF.

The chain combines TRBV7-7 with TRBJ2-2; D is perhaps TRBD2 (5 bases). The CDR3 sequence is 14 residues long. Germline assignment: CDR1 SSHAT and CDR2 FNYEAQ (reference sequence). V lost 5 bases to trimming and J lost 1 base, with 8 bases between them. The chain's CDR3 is CASSLGRNTGELFF. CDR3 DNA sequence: TGTGCCAGCAGCCTGGGGAGGAACACCGGGGAGCTGTTTTTT.

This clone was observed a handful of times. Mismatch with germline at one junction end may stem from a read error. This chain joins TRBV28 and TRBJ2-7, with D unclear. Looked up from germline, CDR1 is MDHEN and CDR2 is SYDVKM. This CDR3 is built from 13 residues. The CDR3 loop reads CASSLYGKHGEAF. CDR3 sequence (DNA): TGTGCCAGCAGTTTATACGGAAAGCACGGAGAGGCCTTC.

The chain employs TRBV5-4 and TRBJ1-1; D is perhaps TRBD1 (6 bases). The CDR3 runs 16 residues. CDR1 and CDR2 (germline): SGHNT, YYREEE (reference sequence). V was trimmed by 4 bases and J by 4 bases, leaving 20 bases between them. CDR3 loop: CASSPEGGARSTEAFF. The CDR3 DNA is TGTGCCAGCAGCCCCGAAGGGGGGGCGCGGTCCACTGAAGCTTTCTTT.

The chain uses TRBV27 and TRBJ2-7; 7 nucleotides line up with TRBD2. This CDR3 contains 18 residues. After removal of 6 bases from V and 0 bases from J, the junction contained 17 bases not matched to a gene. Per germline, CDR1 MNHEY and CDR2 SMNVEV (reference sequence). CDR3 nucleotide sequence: TGTGCCAGCAGGCGAGCAGTTTGGCGGGAGCCCAGCTCCTACGAGCAGTACTTC. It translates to CASRRAVWREPSSYEQYF.

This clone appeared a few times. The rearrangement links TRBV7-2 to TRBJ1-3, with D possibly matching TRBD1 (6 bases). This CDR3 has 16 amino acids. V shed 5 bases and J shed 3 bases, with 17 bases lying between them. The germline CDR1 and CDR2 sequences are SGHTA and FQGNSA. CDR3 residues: CASSISGVFGGNTIYF. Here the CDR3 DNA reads TGTGCCAGCAGCATCTCAGGGGTTTTTGGTGGAAACACCATATATTTT.

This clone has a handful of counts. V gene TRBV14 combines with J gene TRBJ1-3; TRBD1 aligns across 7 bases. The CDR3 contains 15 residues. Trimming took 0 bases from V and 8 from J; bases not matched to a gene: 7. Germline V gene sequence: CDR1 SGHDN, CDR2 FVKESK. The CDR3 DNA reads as TGTGCCAGCAGCCAAGAAAGGGGGCCGGCAGACACCATATATTTT. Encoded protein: CASSQERGPADTIYF.

The CDR3 DNA is TGTGCCTGGAGTTTTTCCGGTGCCTACCCTGAAGCTTTCTTT. It is translated as CAWSFSGAYPEAFF. The chain carries TRBV30 and TRBJ1-1; D call uncertain. V was pared by 2 bases and J by 6 bases, with 16 bases between. The CDR3 is made up of 14 amino acids. From germline, CDR1 is GTSNPN and CDR2 SVGIG (reference sequence).

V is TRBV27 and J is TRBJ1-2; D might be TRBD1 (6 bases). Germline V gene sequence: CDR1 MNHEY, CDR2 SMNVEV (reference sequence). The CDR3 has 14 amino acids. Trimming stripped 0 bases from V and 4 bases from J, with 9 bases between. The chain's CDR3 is CASSLSPRGYGYTF. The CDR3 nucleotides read TGTGCCAGCAGTTTATCGCCCAGGGGCTATGGCTACACCTTC.

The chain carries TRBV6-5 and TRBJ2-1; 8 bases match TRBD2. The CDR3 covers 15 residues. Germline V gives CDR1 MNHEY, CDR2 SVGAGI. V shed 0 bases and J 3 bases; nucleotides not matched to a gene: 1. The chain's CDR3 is CASSYSGLDYNEQFF. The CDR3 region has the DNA TGTGCCAGCAGTTACTCGGGACTAGACTACAATGAGCAGTTCTTC.

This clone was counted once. The CDR3 here is CASSPRGNPSGYTF. For the CDR3, the DNA is TGTGCCAGCAGCCCCAGGGGAAATCCCTCAGGCTACACCTTC. The chain carries TRBV14 and TRBJ1-2; a weak D match, TRBD1 (6 bases). The length of the CDR3 is 14 residues. The germline V gene encodes CDR1 SGHDN and CDR2 FVKESK. Trimming shortened V by 4 bases and J by 8 bases, and 17 bases separated the two germline ends.

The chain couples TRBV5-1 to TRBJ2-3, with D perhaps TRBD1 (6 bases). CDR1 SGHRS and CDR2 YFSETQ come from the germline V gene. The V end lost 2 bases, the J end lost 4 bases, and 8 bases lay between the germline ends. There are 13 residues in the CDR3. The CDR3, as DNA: TGCGCCAGCAGCTTAGCAGGGGCAGATACGCAGTATTTT. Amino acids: CASSLAGADTQYF.

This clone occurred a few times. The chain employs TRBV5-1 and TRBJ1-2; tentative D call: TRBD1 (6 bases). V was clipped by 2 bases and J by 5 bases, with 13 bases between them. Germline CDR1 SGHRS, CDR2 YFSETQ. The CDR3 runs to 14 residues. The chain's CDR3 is CASSFSGAHYGYTF. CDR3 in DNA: TGCGCCAGCAGCTTCTCAGGGGCTCATTATGGCTACACCTTC. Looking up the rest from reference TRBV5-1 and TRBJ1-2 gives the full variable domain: KAGVTQTPRYLIKTRGQQVTLSCSPISGHRSVSWYQQTPGQGLQFLFEYFSETQRNKGNFPGRFSGRQFSNSRSEMNVSTLELGDSALYLCASSFSGAHYGYTFGSGTRLTVV.